The entry below describes one TCR beta chain. Its antigen remains unidentified. The authors' processing: There were no quality scores in the junction-only immunoSEQ sequences, so filtering differed. TCRdb's table, derived via immunoSEQ multiplex PCR, lists solely in-frame clones and lacks some. V and J calls and clone size come straight from that table; D and trimming were deduced from the DNA. The data contain 2 million to 2.5 million clones, approximately 94% of them singletons. This sample is part of a study of shared clonotypes between healthy human individuals. Germline values: CDR1 MNHNY, CDR2 SVGAGI (reference sequence). This CDR3 contains 16 residues. With V trimmed by 1 base and J by 1 base, 6 bases remained unmatched. Positive CCR7 selection of CD45RO-negative cells yielded the naive CD8 cells, and terminally differentiated effector memory CD45RA+ cells were excluded. Whole-study results and caveats: Clonotype sharing among donors likely depends on sequencing depth. It was the non-shared clonotypes that had lower generation probabilities than clonotypes shared by all four donors.

J is TRBJ1-2 and V is TRBV6-6, with 7 bases fitting TRBD1. This TCR came from a man between 18 and 29 years old in good health. Some clones in this sample may be carry-over from other donors' samples. The sequenced material came from naive CD8+ T cells from PBMCs. Here the CDR3 reads CASSYWQGGINYGYTF. DNA of the CDR3: TGTGCCAGCAGTTACTGGCAGGGGGGAATTAACTATGGCTACACCTTC.